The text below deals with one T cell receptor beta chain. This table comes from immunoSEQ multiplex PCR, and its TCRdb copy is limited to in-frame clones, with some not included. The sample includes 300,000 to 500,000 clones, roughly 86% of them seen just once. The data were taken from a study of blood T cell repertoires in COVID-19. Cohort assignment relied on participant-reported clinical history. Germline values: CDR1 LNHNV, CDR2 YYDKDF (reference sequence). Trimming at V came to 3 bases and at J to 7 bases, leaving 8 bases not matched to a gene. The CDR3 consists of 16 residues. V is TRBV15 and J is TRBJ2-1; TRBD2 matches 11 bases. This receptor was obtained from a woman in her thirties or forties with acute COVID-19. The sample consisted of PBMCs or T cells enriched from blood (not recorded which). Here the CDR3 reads CATSRAMTSGTNEQFF. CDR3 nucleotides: TGTGCCACCAGCAGGGCGATGACTAGCGGGACGAATGAGCAGTTCTTC.